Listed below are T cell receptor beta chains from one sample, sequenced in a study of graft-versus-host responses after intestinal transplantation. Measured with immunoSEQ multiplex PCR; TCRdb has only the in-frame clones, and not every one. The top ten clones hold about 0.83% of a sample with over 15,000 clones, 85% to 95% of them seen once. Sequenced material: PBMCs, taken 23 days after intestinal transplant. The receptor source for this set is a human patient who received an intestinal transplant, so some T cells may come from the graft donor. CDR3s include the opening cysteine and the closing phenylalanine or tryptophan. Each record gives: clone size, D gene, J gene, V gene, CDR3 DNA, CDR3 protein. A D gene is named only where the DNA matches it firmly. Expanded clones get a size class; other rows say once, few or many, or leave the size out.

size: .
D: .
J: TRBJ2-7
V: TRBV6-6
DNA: TGTGCCAGCAGCCCCGCAGGTCCGGGTGGTTACGAGCAGTACTTC
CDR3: CASSPAGPGGYEQYF

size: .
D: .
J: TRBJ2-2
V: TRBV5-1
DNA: TGCGCCAGCATGCCACCGAACACCGGGGAGCTGTTTTTT
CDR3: CASMPPNTGELFF

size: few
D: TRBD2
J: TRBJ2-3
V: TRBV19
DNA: TGTGCCAGTAGTAACCCTAGCGGGGGCACAGATACGCAGTATTTT
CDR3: CASSNPSGGTDTQYF

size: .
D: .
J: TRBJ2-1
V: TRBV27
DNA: TGTGCCAGCAGTTTATCGAGTGGCGGGACCTTCTACAATGAGCAGTTCTTC
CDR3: CASSLSSGGTFYNEQFF

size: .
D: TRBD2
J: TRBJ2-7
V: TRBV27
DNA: TGTGCCAGCAGTTTCAGCGGGAGTCCCAACGAGCAGTACTTC
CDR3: CASSFSGSPNEQYF

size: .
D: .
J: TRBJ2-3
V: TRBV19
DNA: TGTGCCAGTAGTATAGTTTGGGGAGATACGCAGTATTTT
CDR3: CASSIVWGDTQYF

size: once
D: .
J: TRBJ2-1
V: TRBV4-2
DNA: TGTGCCAGCAGCCAACATACGGGACTCTCCTACAATGAGCAGTTCTTC
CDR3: CASSQHTGLSYNEQFF

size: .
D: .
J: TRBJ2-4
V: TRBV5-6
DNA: TGTGCCAGCAGCTTCGACCGAGAGGACGCCAAAAACATTCAGTACTTC
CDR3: CASSFDREDAKNIQYF

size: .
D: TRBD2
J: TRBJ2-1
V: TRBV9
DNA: TGTGCCAGCAGCGCCCCCCTCGGGGGAGGGCCTCTCAATGAGCAGTTCTTC
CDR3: CASSAPLGGGPLNEQFF

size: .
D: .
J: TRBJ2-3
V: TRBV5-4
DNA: TGTGCCAGCAGACGGGGGACAGATACGCAGTATTTT
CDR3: CASRRGTDTQYF

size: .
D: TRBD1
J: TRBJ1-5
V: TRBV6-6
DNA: TGTGCCAGCAGTTACGGGCAGGGGGTTCAGCCCCAGCATTTT
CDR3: CASSYGQGVQPQHF

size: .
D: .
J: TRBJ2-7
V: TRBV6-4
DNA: TGTGCCAGCAACGGAGGGACAGTATCCTACGAGCAGTACTTC
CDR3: CASNGGTVSYEQYF

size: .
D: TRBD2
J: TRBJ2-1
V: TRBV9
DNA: TGTGCCAGCGGGCCCGGGACTAGCGGGAGGAATGAGCAGTTCTTC
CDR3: CASGPGTSGRNEQFF

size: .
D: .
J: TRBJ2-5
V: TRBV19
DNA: TGTGCCAGTAGTACCGGACCCTCTGAGACCCAGTACTTC
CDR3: CASSTGPSETQYF

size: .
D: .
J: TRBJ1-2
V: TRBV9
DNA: TGTGCCAGCAGCGCAGACCTAAACGGACAGAACTATGGCTACACCTTC
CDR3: CASSADLNGQNYGYTF

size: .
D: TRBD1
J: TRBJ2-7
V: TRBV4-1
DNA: TGCGCCAGCAGCCCCGAAGGACAGGGCACCTACGAGCAGTACTTC
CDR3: CASSPEGQGTYEQYF

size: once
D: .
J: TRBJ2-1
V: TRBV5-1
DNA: TGCGCCAGCAGCCTCGAGGGGCCAGCGGAGCCCACCTACAATGAGCAGTTCTTC
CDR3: CASSLEGPAEPTYNEQFF

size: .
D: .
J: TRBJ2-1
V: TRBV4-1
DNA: TGCGCCAGCAGCCAAGATGGCCCGACACAGGTACTCTCCTACAATGAGCAGTTCTTC
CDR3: CASSQDGPTQVLSYNEQFF

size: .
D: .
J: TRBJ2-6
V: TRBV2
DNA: TGTGCCAACACAGGGTCTGGGGCCAACGTCCTGACTTTC
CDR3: CANTGSGANVLTF

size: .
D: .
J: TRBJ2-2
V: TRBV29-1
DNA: TGCAGCGTTGAACGTAGGAGCGGAAGTGGGGAGCTGTTTTTT
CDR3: CSVERRSGSGELFF